The entry below gives a single TCR beta chain sequence along with its context. The antigen is not known. The germline gives CDR1 LGHNA, CDR2 YSLEER. Deletions cut 0 bases from V and 3 bases from J, with 15 bases between. The CDR3 has 17 amino acids. This specimen comes from a study of OX40 agonist ivuxolimab in advanced cancers. For the study at large: Patients got intravenous ivuxolimab at 0.01 to 10 mg/kg every 2 weeks.

TCRdb's copy holds only in-frame clones and misses some; the assay was immunoSEQ multiplex PCR. The table lists 65,000 to 95,000 clones, around 85% of them singletons. With baseline, cycle 4 day 1, and cycle 7 day 1 as timepoints, blood was sampled. Study outcomes and limitations: There were, on average, more expanded clones in CD8+ T cells than in CD4+.

The receptor's source is an adult with an advanced solid tumor such as melanoma, head and neck, liver or kidney cancer. Material: CD4+ or CD8+ T cells sorted from blood, obtained in a trial of the OX40 agonist ivuxolimab. The rearrangement uses TRBV4-3 and TRBJ2-1; possible D gene TRBD2, 5 bases. As DNA, the CDR3 is TGCGCCAGCAGCCAAGATTCTCCGGGGTCCCTCTACAATGAGCAGTTCTTC. Its translation: CASSQDSPGSLYNEQFF.